This T cell receptor (beta chain) was captured in a study of post-analysis software for immune sequencing data. Overall study findings and caveats: Higher frequency in patients than in controls was seen for about five TRBV segments, with TRBV5-6, TRBV5-1 and TRBV20-1 among them.

TCR beta libraries were prepared from cDNA with unique molecular identifiers. Input of about 0.9 to 10 million T cells yielded roughly 0.5 million cDNA molecules. TCRdb fed the PCR reads into MiXCR, producing one record per CDR3 protein. The sample lists about half a million distinct CDR3 sequences; about a third were seen once. In this sample, this clonotype turned up a few times. What it binds is unknown. The CDR3 is made up of 13 amino acids. Germline assignment: CDR1 DFQATT and CDR2 SNEGSKA (reference sequence). Trimming took off 1 base at V and 4 bases at J, with 11 bases between the two ends. This TCR came from a girl aged 2-17 years with multiple sclerosis. Sequencing used blood. V gene TRBV20-1 combines with J gene TRBJ2-7; tentatively, D is TRBD1 (5 bases). The CDR3 nucleotides are TGCAGTGCTAGAGCCAGGGCGGTTTACGAGCAGTACTTC. Its protein is CSARARAVYEQYF.